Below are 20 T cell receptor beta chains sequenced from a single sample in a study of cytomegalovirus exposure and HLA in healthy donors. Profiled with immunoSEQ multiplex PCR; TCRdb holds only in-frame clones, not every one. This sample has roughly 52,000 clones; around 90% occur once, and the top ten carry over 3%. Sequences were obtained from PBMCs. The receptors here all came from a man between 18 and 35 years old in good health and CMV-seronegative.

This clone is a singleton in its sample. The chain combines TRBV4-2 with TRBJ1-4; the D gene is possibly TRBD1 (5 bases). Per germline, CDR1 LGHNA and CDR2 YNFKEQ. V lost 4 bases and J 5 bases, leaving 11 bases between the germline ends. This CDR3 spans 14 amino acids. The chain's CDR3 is CASSPGGGNEKLFF. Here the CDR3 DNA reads TGTGCCAGCAGCCCCGGGGGGGGGAATGAAAAACTGTTTTTT.

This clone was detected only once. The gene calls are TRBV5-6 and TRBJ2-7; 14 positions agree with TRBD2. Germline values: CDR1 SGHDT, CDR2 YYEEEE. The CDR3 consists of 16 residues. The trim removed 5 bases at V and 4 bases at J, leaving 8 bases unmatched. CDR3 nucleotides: TGTGCCAGCAGACGGGGACTAGCGGGAGCTTATTACGAGCAGTACTTC. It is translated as CASRRGLAGAYYEQYF.

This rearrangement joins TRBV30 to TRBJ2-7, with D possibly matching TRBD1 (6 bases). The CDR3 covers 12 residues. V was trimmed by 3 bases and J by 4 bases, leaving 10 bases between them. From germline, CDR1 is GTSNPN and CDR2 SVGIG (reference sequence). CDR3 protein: CAWSLQGYEQYF. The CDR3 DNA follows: TGTGCCTGGAGCCTACAGGGTTACGAGCAGTACTTC.

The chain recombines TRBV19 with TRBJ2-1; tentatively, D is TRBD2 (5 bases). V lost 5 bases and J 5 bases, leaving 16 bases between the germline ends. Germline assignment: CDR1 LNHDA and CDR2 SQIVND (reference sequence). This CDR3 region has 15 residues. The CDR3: CASSADSALHNEQFF. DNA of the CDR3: TGTGCCAGTAGTGCCGATAGCGCCCTCCACAATGAGCAGTTCTTC.

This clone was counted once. CDR3 bases: TGTGCCAGCAGCGTAGGGCAGGGTACTGAAAAACTGTTTTTT. Translating gives CASSVGQGTEKLFF. The rearrangement joins TRBV9 to TRBJ1-4, with D possibly being TRBD1 (5 bases). The V gene lost 0 bases and the J gene lost 7 bases, with 10 bases spanning the gap. From germline, CDR1 is SGDLS and CDR2 YYNGEE. The CDR3 is made up of 14 amino acids.

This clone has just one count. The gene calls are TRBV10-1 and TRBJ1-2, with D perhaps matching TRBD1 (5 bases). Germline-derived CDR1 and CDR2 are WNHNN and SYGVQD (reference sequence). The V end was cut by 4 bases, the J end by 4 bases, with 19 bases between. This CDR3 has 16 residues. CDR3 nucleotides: TGCGCCAGCAGTGTCTCAAGGGGCGCCGGAGTCTATGGCTACACCTTC. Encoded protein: CASSVSRGAGVYGYTF.

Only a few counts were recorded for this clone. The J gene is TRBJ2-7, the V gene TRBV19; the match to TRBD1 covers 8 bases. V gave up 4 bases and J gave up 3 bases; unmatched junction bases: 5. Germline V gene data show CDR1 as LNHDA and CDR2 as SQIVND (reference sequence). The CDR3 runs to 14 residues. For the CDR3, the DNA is TGTGCCAGTAGTAAGACAGGGGCGATCTACGAGCAGTACTTC. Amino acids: CASSKTGAIYEQYF.

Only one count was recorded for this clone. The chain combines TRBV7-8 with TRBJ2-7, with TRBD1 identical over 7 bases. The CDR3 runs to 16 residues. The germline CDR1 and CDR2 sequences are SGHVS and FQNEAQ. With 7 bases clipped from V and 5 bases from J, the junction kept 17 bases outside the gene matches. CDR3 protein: CASTIVGQVAWDEQYF. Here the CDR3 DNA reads TGTGCCAGCACTATAGTTGGACAGGTGGCTTGGGACGAGCAGTACTTC. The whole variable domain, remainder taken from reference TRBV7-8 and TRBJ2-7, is GAGVSQSPRYKVAKRGQDVALRCDPISGHVSLFWYQQALGQGPEFLTYFQNEAQLDKSGLPSDRFFAERPEGSVSTLKIQRTQQEDSAVYLCASTIVGQVAWDEQYFGPGTRLTVT.

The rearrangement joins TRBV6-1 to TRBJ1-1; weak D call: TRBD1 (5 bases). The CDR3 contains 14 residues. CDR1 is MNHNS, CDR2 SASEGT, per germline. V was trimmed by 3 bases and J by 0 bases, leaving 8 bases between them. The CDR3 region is CASSETAMNTEAFF. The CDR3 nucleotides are TGTGCCAGCAGTGAGACAGCGATGAACACTGAAGCTTTCTTT.

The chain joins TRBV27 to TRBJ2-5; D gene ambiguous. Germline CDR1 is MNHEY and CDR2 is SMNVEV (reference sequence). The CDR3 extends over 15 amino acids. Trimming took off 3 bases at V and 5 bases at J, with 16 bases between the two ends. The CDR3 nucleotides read TGTGCCAGCAGTTTCAGGTCGGCCCGTTTGGAGACCCAGTACTTC. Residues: CASSFRSARLETQYF.

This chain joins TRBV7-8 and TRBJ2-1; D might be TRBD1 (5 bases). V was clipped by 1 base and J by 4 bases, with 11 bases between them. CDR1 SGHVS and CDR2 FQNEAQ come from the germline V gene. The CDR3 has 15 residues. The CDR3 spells CASSLGQRVYNEQFF. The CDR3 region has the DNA TGTGCCAGCAGCTTAGGACAGAGAGTTTACAATGAGCAGTTCTTC.

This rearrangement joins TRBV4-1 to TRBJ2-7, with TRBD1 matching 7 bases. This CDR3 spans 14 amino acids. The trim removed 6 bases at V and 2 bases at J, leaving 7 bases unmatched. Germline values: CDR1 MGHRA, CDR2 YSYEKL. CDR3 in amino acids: CASRPRQGPYEQYF. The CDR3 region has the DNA TGCGCCAGCAGGCCGCGACAGGGCCCCTACGAGCAGTACTTC.

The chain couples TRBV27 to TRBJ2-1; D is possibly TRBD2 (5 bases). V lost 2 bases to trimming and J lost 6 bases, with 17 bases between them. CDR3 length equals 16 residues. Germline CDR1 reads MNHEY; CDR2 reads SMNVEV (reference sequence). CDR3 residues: CASSLGVRERVNEQFF. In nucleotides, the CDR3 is TGTGCCAGCAGTTTAGGGGTGAGGGAGAGGGTCAATGAGCAGTTCTTC.

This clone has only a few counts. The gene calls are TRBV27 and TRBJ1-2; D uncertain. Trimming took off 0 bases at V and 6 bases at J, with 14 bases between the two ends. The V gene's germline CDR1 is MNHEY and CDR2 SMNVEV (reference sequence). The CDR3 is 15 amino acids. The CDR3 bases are TGTGCCAGCAGTTTATCTTTTTGGTCCCGGGATGGCTACACCTTC. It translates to CASSLSFWSRDGYTF.

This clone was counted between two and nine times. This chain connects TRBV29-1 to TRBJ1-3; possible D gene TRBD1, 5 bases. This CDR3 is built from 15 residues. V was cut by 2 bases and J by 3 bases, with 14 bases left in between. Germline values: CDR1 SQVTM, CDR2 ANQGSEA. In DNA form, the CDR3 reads TGCAGCGTTGAAAGCTGGGGGGGGAGTGGAAACACCATATATTTT. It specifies CSVESWGGSGNTIYF. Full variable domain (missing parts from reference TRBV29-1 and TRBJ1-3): SAVISQKPSRDICQRGTSLTIQCQVDSQVTMMFWYRQQPGQSLTLIATANQGSEATYESGFVIDKFPISRPNLTFSTLTVSNMSPEDSSIYLCSVESWGGSGNTIYFGEGSWLTVV.

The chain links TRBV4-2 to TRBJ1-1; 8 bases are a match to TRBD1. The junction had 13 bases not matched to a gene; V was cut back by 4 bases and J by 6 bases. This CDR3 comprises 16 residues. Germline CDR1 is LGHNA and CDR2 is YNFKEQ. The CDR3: CASSPMGETGAPEAFF. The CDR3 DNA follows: TGTGCCAGCAGCCCCATGGGTGAGACAGGGGCGCCTGAAGCTTTCTTT.

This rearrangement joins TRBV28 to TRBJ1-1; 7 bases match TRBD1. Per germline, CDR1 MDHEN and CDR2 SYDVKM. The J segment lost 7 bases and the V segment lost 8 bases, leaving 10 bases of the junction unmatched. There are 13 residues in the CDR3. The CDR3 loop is CASWTRGRIEAFF. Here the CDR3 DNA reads TGTGCCAGCTGGACGAGGGGGCGAATTGAAGCTTTCTTT.

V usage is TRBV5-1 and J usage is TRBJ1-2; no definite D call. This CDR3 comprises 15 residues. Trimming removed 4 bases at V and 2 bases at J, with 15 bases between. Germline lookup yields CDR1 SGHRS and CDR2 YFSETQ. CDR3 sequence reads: CASSPTTGINYGYTF. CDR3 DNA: TGCGCCAGCAGCCCCACGACCGGGATAAACTATGGCTACACCTTC.

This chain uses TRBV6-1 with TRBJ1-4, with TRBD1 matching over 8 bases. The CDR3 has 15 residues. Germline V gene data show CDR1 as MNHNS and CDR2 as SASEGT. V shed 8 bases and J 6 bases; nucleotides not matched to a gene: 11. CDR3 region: CASDGQGGSYEKLFF. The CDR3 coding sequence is TGTGCCAGCGATGGACAGGGTGGCTCATATGAAAAACTGTTTTTT.

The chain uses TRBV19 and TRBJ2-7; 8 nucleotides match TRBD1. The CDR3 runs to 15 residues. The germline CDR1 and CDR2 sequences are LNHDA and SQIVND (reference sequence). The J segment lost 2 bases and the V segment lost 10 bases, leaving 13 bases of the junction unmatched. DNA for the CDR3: TGTGCCACCCGCTTCGCCGGGACAGGTCCCTACGAGCAGTACTTC. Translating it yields CATRFAGTGPYEQYF.